Sequencing of this T cell receptor beta chain was carried out in a study of T-cell memory formation after mild COVID-19. The overall study: Largely, the TCR clusters proved donor specific.

One entry per CDR3 protein results from TCRdb running MiXCR on the 5' RACE reads. Among 90,000 to 120,000 distinct CDR3 sequences, approximately 15% were seen once, and the ten largest hold about 39%. Findings of the study overall: That cross-reactive memory joined was suggested by some responding clones appearing in pre-infection memory.

This CDR3 spans 13 amino acids. Deletions cut 3 bases from V and 2 bases from J, with 8 bases between. This clonotype was observed a few times. Its specificity is not known. Specimen: PBMCs or a T cell subset sorted from them (not recorded which). The chain employs TRBV12-3 or TRBV12-4 and TRBJ2-7; D perhaps matches TRBD2 (5 bases). This clonotype was obtained from a man younger than 35 who had mild COVID-19 (a few samples of this study predate the infection). Cell type and time point are not known. CDR3 sequence: CASSLEATYEQYF. The CDR3, as DNA: TGTGCCAGCAGTTTGGAGGCAACCTACGAGCAGTACTTC.